The present entry profiles one TCR beta chain with its context. Antigen specificity is unknown. V dropped 5 bases and J dropped 4 bases, with 29 bases sitting between them. The CDR3 loop spans 19 amino acids. In germline, CDR1 is SEHNR, CDR2 FQNEAQ (reference sequence). The data were produced by immunoSEQ multiplex PCR, yet TCRdb's version contains in-frame clones alone and is incomplete. Here the sample spans approximately 740,000 clones, nearly 95% being singletons. The data belong to a study of shared clonotypes between healthy human individuals. Study results and caveats: The sole specimen, blood, was sampled, and tissue repertoires likely differ.

Selected positively for CCR7 and CD45RO-negative, naive CD8 cells excluded terminally differentiated effector memory CD45RA+ cells. This clonotype was sampled from a man aged 25 to 45 in good health. Specimen: naive CD8+ T cells sorted from blood. The chain uses TRBV7-9 and TRBJ1-2; D is uncertain. This CDR3 is CASSQPPGRRLLSGYGYTF. CDR3 DNA sequence: TGTGCCAGCAGCCAACCCCCCGGCAGGAGACTACTGTCTGGCTATGGCTACACCTTC.